This passage covers 11 T cell receptor beta chains from one sample sequenced in a study of T cell clonotyping in hematopoietic cell transplantation. Profiling relied on immunoSEQ multiplex PCR, and the TCRdb table lists in-frame clones only, not all of them. Seen here are about 9,600 clones, roughly 84% observed once, and the top ten hold approximately 31%. The time point here: recipient sample about 28 days before transplant, after cytoreduction. The sample here was peripheral blood mononuclear cells, taken before stem cell transplant. Source of these receptors: a man aged 55 to 70 with acute myeloid leukemia. Some clones in this sample may be carry-over from other donors' samples.

The chain links TRBV9 to TRBJ2-2, with no clear D. This CDR3 has 14 amino acids. Per the germline V gene, CDR1 is SGDLS and CDR2 is YYNGEE. V shed 0 bases and J shed 3 bases, with 6 bases lying between them. CDR3 amino acids: CASSVAGYTGELFF. The CDR3 bases are TGTGCCAGCAGCGTAGCCGGGTACACCGGGGAGCTGTTTTTT.

V and J are TRBV19 and TRBJ2-1; the D is unclear. CDR3 size: 15 residues. The V gene's germline CDR1 is LNHDA and CDR2 SQIVND (reference sequence). The germline V and J ends were trimmed by 3 bases and 1 base, with 10 bases remaining between them. CDR3 coding DNA: TGTGCCAGTAGTATGAGGCTTGGATCCTACAATGAGCAGTTCTTC. Amino acid sequence: CASSMRLGSYNEQFF.

The gene calls are TRBV11-2 and TRBJ2-1; D not resolved. Germline-derived CDR1 and CDR2 are SGHAT and FQNNGV. The CDR3 runs 17 residues. V was cut by 4 bases and J by 2 bases, with 18 bases left in between. The CDR3 protein is CASSSLRDSGTYNEQFF. The CDR3 DNA reads TGTGCCAGCAGCTCGCTCCGAGACTCAGGAACCTACAATGAGCAGTTCTTC.

This clone occurred a few times. The rearrangement joins TRBV30 to TRBJ1-5; the D gene is possibly TRBD1 (6 bases). The germline gives CDR1 GTSNPN, CDR2 SVGIG (reference sequence). The ends were cut back, 1 base at V and 2 bases at J, with 12 bases in the middle. The CDR3 totals 15 residues. The CDR3 is CAWSGGPQGNQPQHF. In DNA, the CDR3 is TGTGCCTGGAGTGGGGGGCCCCAGGGCAATCAGCCCCAGCATTTT.

This chain connects TRBV10-3 to TRBJ2-5, with D perhaps matching TRBD1 or TRBD2 (6 bases each). V gave up 10 bases and J gave up 5 bases, with 17 bases separating them. CDR1 is ENHRY and CDR2 is SYGVKD in the germline V gene. This CDR3 spans 13 amino acids. CDR3 DNA sequence: TGTGCCAGCGAGTCCGGGGGCGGGGAGACCCAGTACTTC. Translating gives CASESGGGETQYF.

The chain joins TRBV27 to TRBJ1-1; D remains ambiguous. CDR1 and CDR2 from the germline V gene are MNHEY and SMNVEV (reference sequence). V gave up 2 bases and J gave up 1 base, with 5 bases separating them. The CDR3 has 13 amino acids. The CDR3 spells CASSLRENTEAFF. CDR3 nucleotide sequence: TGTGCCAGCAGTTTACGAGAGAACACTGAAGCTTTCTTT.

V and J are TRBV5-6 and TRBJ1-5, with 9 bases matching TRBD1. The CDR3 consists of 16 residues. V was pared by 3 bases and J by 3 bases, with 7 bases of the junction left unmatched. Germline lookup yields CDR1 SGHDT and CDR2 YYEEEE. Written as DNA, the CDR3 is TGTGCCAGCAGCTGGGGGGGACAGGGCCTCAATCAGCCCCAGCATTTT. Its protein product is CASSWGGQGLNQPQHF.

The chain combines TRBV28 with TRBJ1-5, with TRBD1 matching over 10 bases. Germline assignment: CDR1 MDHEN and CDR2 SYDVKM. V was clipped by 7 bases and J by 2 bases; unmatched bases: 8. This CDR3 spans 16 amino acids. The CDR3 DNA sequence: TGTGCCAGCACCCCAGGGGGGACAGGGGGCAATCAGCCCCAGCATTTT. The encoded protein is CASTPGGTGGNQPQHF.

The V gene is TRBV5-1, the J gene TRBJ2-1; the D gene is possibly TRBD2 (6 bases). The V and J ends lost 6 bases and 6 bases respectively, with 19 bases between them. Per the germline V gene, CDR1 is SGHRS and CDR2 is YFSETQ. The CDR3 has 15 residues. The CDR3 region has the DNA TGCGCCAGCATGGCCGGGACTGATCTTTCCAATGAGCAGTTCTTC. Its translation: CASMAGTDLSNEQFF.

This chain connects TRBV19 to TRBJ1-4, with TRBD1 matching over 8 bases. CDR1 and CDR2 (germline): LNHDA, SQIVND (reference sequence). This CDR3 spans 15 amino acids. The ends lost 3 bases at V and 8 bases at J; junction bases unmatched: 8. The CDR3, as DNA: TGTGCCAGTAGTATTACGACAGGGGTGACAGAAAAACTGTTTTTT. Amino acid sequence: CASSITTGVTEKLFF. The whole variable domain, filled in from reference TRBV19 and TRBJ1-4, reads DGGITQSPKYLFRKEGQNVTLSCEQNLNHDAMYWYRQDPGQGLRLIYYSQIVNDFQKGDIAEGYSVSREKKESFPLTVTSAQKNPTAFYLCASSITTGVTEKLFFGSGTQLSVL.

The table lists this clone with a count of one. The rearrangement joins TRBV14 to TRBJ2-3; maybe TRBD2 (5 bases). The germline gives CDR1 SGHDN, CDR2 FVKESK. V was trimmed by 4 bases and J by 2 bases, leaving 16 bases between them. The CDR3 runs 16 residues. This chain's CDR3 is CASSPGRLALTDTQYF. DNA of the CDR3: TGTGCCAGCAGCCCGGGAAGGCTAGCCCTCACAGATACGCAGTATTTT.